This is a list of T cell receptor beta chains from one sample in a study of vaccination effects on CD4 cells after COVID-19. Here immunoSEQ multiplex PCR was the method, and the copy in TCRdb shows in-frame clones only, minus some. Among roughly 60,000 clones, just over 70% were seen once, and the ten largest hold roughly 23%. Their antigens are not known. The sequencing used CD4+ T cells from PBMCs cultured without peptide, collected before COVID-19 vaccination. These receptors originate from a human donor who had a prior SARS-CoV-2 infection. CDR3s include the opening cysteine and the closing phenylalanine or tryptophan. A D gene is named only where the DNA matches it firmly. Size is stated for part of the rows, as once, few or many counts, or as a class when the clone is expanded.

clone_size,v_call,d_call,j_call,cdr3_nt,cdr3_aa
-,TRBV12-5,-,TRBJ2-1,TGTGCTAGTGGTTTGTCACAGGGATCCTACAATGAGCAGTTCTTC,CASGLSQGSYNEQFF
once,TRBV7-3,-,TRBJ1-6,TGTGCCAGCAGCTTGGGGAGGGGGTATAATTCACCCCTCCACTTT,CASSLGRGYNSPLHF
-,TRBV6-5,TRBD2,TRBJ2-3,TGTGCCAGCATGGGGCGGGGGGGTGGAGATACGCAGTATTTT,CASMGRGGGDTQYF
-,TRBV9,TRBD2,TRBJ2-7,TGTGCCAGCAGCGAGGGGCCGGGACTAGCGGGGTACGAGCAGTACTTC,CASSEGPGLAGYEQYF
few,TRBV7-2,TRBD2,TRBJ2-5,TGTGCCAGCAGCTTAGCGGCTAGCGGGGGAGCAAGACAAGAGACCCAGTACTTC,CASSLAASGGARQETQYF
few,TRBV5-1,TRBD1,TRBJ2-7,TGCGCCAGCAGCGTACAGGGGCACTACGAGCAGTACTTC,CASSVQGHYEQYF
-,TRBV7-9,TRBD2,TRBJ2-3,TGTGCCAGCAGCTTAGTCGTAGCGGGAGGAGATACGCAGTATTTT,CASSLVVAGGDTQYF
-,TRBV25-1,TRBD1,TRBJ2-7,TGTGCCAGCAGGAGAACTGGGGACAGGGGCTACGAGCAGTACTTC,CASRRTGDRGYEQYF
-,TRBV3-1/TRBV3-2,TRBD2,TRBJ2-7,TGTGCCAGCAGCCCGTGGACTAGCGGGAGCTCCTACGAGCAGTACTTC,CASSPWTSGSSYEQYF
-,TRBV6-5,-,TRBJ2-1,TGTGCCAGCACCCCAGGACCCTCTACAAATGAGCAGTTCTTC,CASTPGPSTNEQFF
few,TRBV12-5,-,TRBJ2-5,TGTGCTAGTGGTTTGTCTCAGGGGCCCATTCAAGAGACCCAGTACTTC,CASGLSQGPIQETQYF
-,TRBV7-3,-,TRBJ2-7,TGTGCCAGCAGCTACGACAGGTTCCACGAGCAGTACTTC,CASSYDRFHEQYF
-,TRBV2,-,TRBJ2-2,TGTGCCAGCAGTCAGTATGGGAATCAGCTCACCGGGGAGCTGTTTTTT,CASSQYGNQLTGELFF
-,TRBV11-3,TRBD1,TRBJ1-2,TGTGCCAGCCCCTCTGCGGGACAGGGAAACTATGGCTACACCTTC,CASPSAGQGNYGYTF
-,TRBV7-9,-,TRBJ1-1,TGTGCCAGCAGCACGACAGGTTCAGTGTCTACCTTCTTT,CASSTTGSVSTFF
-,TRBV7-2,-,TRBJ2-7,TGTGCCAGCAGCCCCCGGAGTCTCCCCTACGAGCAGTACTTC,CASSPRSLPYEQYF
once,TRBV5-1,TRBD2,TRBJ2-3,TGCGCCAGCAGCTTGGTGACTAGCGGTCTCACAGATACGCAGTATTTT,CASSLVTSGLTDTQYF
-,TRBV29-1,TRBD2,TRBJ2-1,TGCAGCGTTGGGTCAGGCGGGAGGTACAATGAGCAGTTCTTC,CSVGSGGRYNEQFF
-,TRBV7-8,-,TRBJ1-5,TGTGCCAGCAGCCCAACGGTTTGGCCCCAGCATTTT,CASSPTVWPQHF
-,TRBV6-1,-,TRBJ2-1,TGTGCCAGCAGTGAAAACAGATACAATGAGCAGTTCTTC,CASSENRYNEQFF
-,TRBV5-4,-,TRBJ2-5,TGTGCCAGCAGCTTGTTAAGGGGGACCCAAGAGACCCAGTACTTC,CASSLLRGTQETQYF
-,TRBV5-1,TRBD2,TRBJ2-3,TGCGCCAGCAGCTTGTCCAGCGGGGGTGATACGCAGTATTTT,CASSLSSGGDTQYF
-,TRBV6-5,-,TRBJ2-3,TGTGCCAGCAGTTACAGTGGAGTTCCCACAGATACGCAGTATTTT,CASSYSGVPTDTQYF
-,TRBV18,TRBD1,TRBJ1-1,TGTGCCAGCTCAACAACAGGGGGGAACACTGAAGCTTTCTTT,CASSTTGGNTEAFF
-,TRBV11-2,-,TRBJ1-3,TGTGCCAGCAGCTTAAATCGGGACGGAAACACCATATATTTT,CASSLNRDGNTIYF
-,TRBV5-4,TRBD2,TRBJ2-1,TGTGCCAGCAGCTCTCGGGGGGAAGTGAGTAACAATGAGCAGTTCTTC,CASSSRGEVSNNEQFF
few,TRBV21-1,-,TRBJ1-1,TGTGCCAGCAGCTTAAGAGGCTCGGCCAGGGTGGGTATGAACACTGAAGCTTTCTTT,CASSLRGSARVGMNTEAFF
once,TRBV12-3/TRBV12-4,-,TRBJ2-7,TGTGCCAGCAGTTCAAATTCCTACGAGCAGTACTTC,CASSSNSYEQYF
-,TRBV11-3,TRBD2,TRBJ2-7,TGTGCCAGCAGCCGTGGTCCCTCCGGGACTAGCGGCTACGAGCAGTACTTC,CASSRGPSGTSGYEQYF
few,TRBV18,TRBD1,TRBJ2-7,TGTGCCAGCTCACTCGGTACAGGGGGCGCTTCCCACGAGCAGTACTTC,CASSLGTGGASHEQYF
-,TRBV5-1,TRBD2,TRBJ2-3,TGCGCCAGCACAAGGACTAGCGGGGGGGCGACCCCCACAGATACGCAGTATTTT,CASTRTSGGATPTDTQYF
-,TRBV5-1,TRBD2,TRBJ2-3,TGCGCCAGCAGCTTGGCGAGTAGCGGGGCGATTGGCACAGATACGCAGTATTTT,CASSLASSGAIGTDTQYF
few,TRBV18,TRBD1,TRBJ1-6,TGTGCCAGCTCACCACGGGGGTCACAGGGGAGCTCCTATAATTCACCCCTCCACTTT,CASSPRGSQGSSYNSPLHF
-,TRBV5-5,TRBD2,TRBJ2-1,TGTGCCAGCAGCTTGGTACAGGGCGGGAGCGCGGGAGGGCCCCATGAGCAGTTCTTC,CASSLVQGGSAGGPHEQFF
-,TRBV6-1,TRBD2,TRBJ2-5,TGTGCCAGCAGTGAAGGTGGGGGGGTAAAGACCCAGTACTTC,CASSEGGGVKTQYF
-,TRBV6-1,TRBD2,TRBJ2-3,TGTGCCAGCAGTGCCCGACTAGCGGGGGGCCCGGGGTTGACAGATACGCAGTATTTT,CASSARLAGGPGLTDTQYF
few,TRBV4-3,TRBD1,TRBJ1-2,TGCGCCAGCAGCCCCAATTTCCGACAGGGATCCTATGGCTACACCTTC,CASSPNFRQGSYGYTF
-,TRBV7-2,TRBD2,TRBJ2-2,TGTGCCAGCAGCTTAGCAGCGGGGGGTTACACCGGGGAGCTGTTTTTT,CASSLAAGGYTGELFF
-,TRBV7-2,TRBD1,TRBJ2-7,TGTGCCAGCAGCTTAGAGGGCTTGGACAGGGCCTACGAGCAGTACTTC,CASSLEGLDRAYEQYF
-,TRBV2,TRBD1,TRBJ2-1,TGTGCCAGCAGAGCCGACAGGGGGAATGAGCAGTTCTTC,CASRADRGNEQFF
-,TRBV4-1,-,TRBJ1-5,TGCGCCAGCAGCCAAGACAGGGCTAGAGGCCAGCCCCAGCATTTT,CASSQDRARGQPQHF
-,TRBV18,TRBD2,TRBJ2-1,TGTGCCAGCTCACCTACCAGGACTAGCGGGGGGGAAGAGCAGTTCTTC,CASSPTRTSGGEEQFF
once,TRBV6-1,-,TRBJ1-2,TGTGCCAGCAGTGAAAGGGGGGCTCGTCCATATGGCTACACCTTC,CASSERGARPYGYTF
-,TRBV6-5,-,TRBJ1-1,TGTGCCAGCAGTTACTCAGGTCGAGGAATGAACACTGAAGCTTTCTTT,CASSYSGRGMNTEAFF